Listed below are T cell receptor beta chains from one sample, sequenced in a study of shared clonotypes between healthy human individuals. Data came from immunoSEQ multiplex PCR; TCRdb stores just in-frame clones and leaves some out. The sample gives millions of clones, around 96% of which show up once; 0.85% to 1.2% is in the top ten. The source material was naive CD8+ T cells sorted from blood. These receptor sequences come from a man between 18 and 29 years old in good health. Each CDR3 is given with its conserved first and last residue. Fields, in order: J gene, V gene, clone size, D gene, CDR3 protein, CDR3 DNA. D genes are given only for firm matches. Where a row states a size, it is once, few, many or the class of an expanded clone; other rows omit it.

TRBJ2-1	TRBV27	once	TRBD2	CASSFLRISGSDYNEQFF	TGTGCCAGCAGTTTCCTGCGAATCAGCGGGAGTGACTACAATGAGCAGTTCTTC
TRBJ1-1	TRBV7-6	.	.	CASSLAAQGLNTEAFF	TGTGCCAGCAGCTTAGCGGCCCAGGGGCTAAACACTGAAGCTTTCTTT
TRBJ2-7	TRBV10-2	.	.	CASSGKAGLLTYEQYF	TGCGCCAGCAGTGGGAAGGCGGGGCTCCTAACCTACGAGCAGTACTTC
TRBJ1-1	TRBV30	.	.	CAWSGGGRAGTEAFF	TGTGCCTGGAGTGGAGGGGGGAGGGCCGGCACTGAAGCTTTCTTT
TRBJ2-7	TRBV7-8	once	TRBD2	CASSLDLAGSTYEQYF	TGTGCCAGCAGCTTAGACCTAGCGGGTTCTACCTACGAGCAGTACTTC
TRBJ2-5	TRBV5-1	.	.	CASSPSGEETQYF	TGCGCCAGCAGCCCCTCGGGGGAAGAGACCCAGTACTTC
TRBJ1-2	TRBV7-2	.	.	CASSLVPENYGYTF	TGTGCCAGCAGCTTAGTCCCAGAAAACTATGGCTACACCTTC
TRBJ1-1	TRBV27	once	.	CASSLHQGAEAFF	TGTGCCAGCAGTTTACATCAAGGGGCTGAAGCTTTCTTT
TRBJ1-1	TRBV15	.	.	CATGGEDTEAFF	TGTGCCACCGGGGGAGAGGACACTGAAGCTTTCTTT
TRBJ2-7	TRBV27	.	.	CASSFAGAKEQYF	TGTGCCAGCAGTTTTGCAGGGGCCAAGGAGCAGTACTTC
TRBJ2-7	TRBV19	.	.	CASSMGPYEQYF	TGTGCCAGTAGTATGGGCCCCTACGAGCAGTACTTC
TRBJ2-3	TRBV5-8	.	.	CASTPTNRVDTQYF	TGTGCCAGCACCCCCACTAACAGGGTAGATACGCAGTATTTT
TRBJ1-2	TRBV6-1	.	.	CASSTPSGNYGYTF	TGTGCCAGCAGTACCCCGTCAGGGAACTATGGCTACACCTTC
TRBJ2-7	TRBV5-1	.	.	CASSLGAAVSYEQYF	TGCGCCAGCAGCTTGGGGGCGGCGGTCTCCTACGAGCAGTACTTC
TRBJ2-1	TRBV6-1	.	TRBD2	CASSQGRGRDNEQFF	TGTGCCAGCAGTCAAGGGAGGGGACGGGACAATGAGCAGTTCTTC
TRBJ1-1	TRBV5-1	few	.	CASSLAGYTEAFF	TGCGCCAGCAGCTTGGCGGGGTACACTGAAGCTTTCTTT
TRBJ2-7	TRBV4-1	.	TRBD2	CASSQAPAGGELSYEQYF	TGCGCCAGCAGCCAAGCCCCTGCGGGGGGGGAGCTCTCCTACGAGCAGTACTTC
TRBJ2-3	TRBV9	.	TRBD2	CASSGPPGGAFVTDTQYF	TGTGCCAGCAGCGGGCCTCCGGGGGGGGCTTTCGTGACAGATACGCAGTATTTT
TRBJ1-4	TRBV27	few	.	CASSLETGGGGKLFF	TGTGCCAGCAGCCTCGAAACCGGGGGGGGCGGAAAACTGTTTTTT
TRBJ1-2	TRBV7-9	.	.	CASSPGGGENYGYTF	TGTGCCAGCAGCCCCGGGGGGGGTGAGAACTATGGCTACACCTTC
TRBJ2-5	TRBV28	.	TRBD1	CASSFDRDRGQETQYF	TGTGCCAGCAGTTTTGACCGGGACAGGGGCCAAGAGACCCAGTACTTC
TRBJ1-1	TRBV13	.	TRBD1	CASSIRQGVSTEAFF	TGTGCCAGCAGCATACGACAGGGGGTTTCTACTGAAGCTTTCTTT
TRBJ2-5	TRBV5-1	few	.	CASSLEVWGDETQYF	TGCGCCAGCAGCTTGGAGGTTTGGGGGGATGAGACCCAGTACTTC
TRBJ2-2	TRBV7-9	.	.	CASSFRIGELFF	TGTGCCAGCAGCTTCAGAATCGGGGAGCTGTTTTTT
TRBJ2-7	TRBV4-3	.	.	CASSQEGDPPYEQYF	TGCGCCAGCAGCCAAGAAGGGGATCCCCCATACGAGCAGTACTTC
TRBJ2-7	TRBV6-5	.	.	CASSYSIGLYEQYF	TGTGCCAGCAGTTACTCGATCGGACTTTACGAGCAGTACTTC
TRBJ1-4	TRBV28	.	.	CASSFRGVTQGEKLFF	TGTGCCAGCAGTTTTCGGGGGGTTACCCAGGGGGAAAAACTGTTTTTT
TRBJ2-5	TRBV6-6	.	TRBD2	CASSYLPGLEGETQYF	TGTGCCAGCAGTTACTTACCGGGACTAGAGGGAGAGACCCAGTACTTC
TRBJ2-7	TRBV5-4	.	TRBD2	CASSPQREEYEQYF	TGTGCCAGCAGCCCGCAGCGGGAGGAGTACGAGCAGTACTTC
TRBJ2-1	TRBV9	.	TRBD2	CASSVRSAGGLSSYNEQFF	TGTGCCAGCAGCGTAAGGTCGGCGGGAGGCCTAAGCTCCTACAATGAGCAGTTCTTC
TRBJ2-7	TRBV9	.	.	CASSADDVAEQYF	TGTGCCAGCAGCGCCGACGACGTGGCCGAGCAGTACTTC
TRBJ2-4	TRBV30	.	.	CAWSVPGAGAKNIQYF	TGTGCCTGGAGTGTACCAGGGGCCGGGGCCAAAAACATTCAGTACTTC
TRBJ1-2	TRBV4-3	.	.	CASSPYGEENYGYTF	TGCGCCAGCAGCCCCTACGGGGAAGAAAACTATGGCTACACCTTC
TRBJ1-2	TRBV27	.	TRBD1	CASSSRTGWGYTF	TGTGCCAGCAGTTCTCGGACAGGCTGGGGCTACACCTTC
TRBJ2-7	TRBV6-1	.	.	CASSARDRSYEQYF	TGTGCCAGCAGTGCGCGGGACAGATCCTACGAGCAGTACTTC
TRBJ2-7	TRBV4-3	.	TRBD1	CASSHTTGGVYEQYF	TGCGCCAGCAGCCATACGACAGGGGGCGTTTACGAGCAGTACTTC
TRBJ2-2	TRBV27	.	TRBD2	CASSLVLVAGAGELFF	TGTGCCAGCAGTTTAGTGTTGGTAGCGGGAGCCGGGGAGCTGTTTTTT
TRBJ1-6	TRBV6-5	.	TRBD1	CASSYAPGGAPLHF	TGTGCCAGCAGTTACGCGCCAGGGGGTGCACCCCTCCACTTT
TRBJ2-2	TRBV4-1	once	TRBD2	CASSPGLAGGPNTGELFF	TGCGCCAGCAGCCCGGGACTAGCGGGGGGACCGAACACCGGGGAGCTGTTTTTT
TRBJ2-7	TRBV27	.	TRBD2	CASRGPGSGVYEQYF	TGTGCCAGCAGGGGCCCGGGGAGCGGGGTCTACGAGCAGTACTTC
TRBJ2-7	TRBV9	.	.	CASSDPQGEGRDPSSYEQYF	TGTGCCAGCAGCGACCCGCAGGGGGAGGGCCGAGATCCCAGCTCCTACGAGCAGTACTTC
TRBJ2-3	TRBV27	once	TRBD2	CASSLGASGGADTQYF	TGTGCCAGCAGTTTAGGGGCTAGCGGGGGGGCAGATACGCAGTATTTT
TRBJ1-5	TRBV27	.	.	CASSLMGQPQHF	TGTGCCAGCAGCCTGATGGGACAGCCCCAGCATTTT
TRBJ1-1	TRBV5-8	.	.	CASQDVWGTEAFF	TGTGCCAGCCAAGATGTCTGGGGCACTGAAGCTTTCTTT
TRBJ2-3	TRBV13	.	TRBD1	CASSLRGQSTDTQYF	TGTGCCAGCAGCTTAAGGGGACAGTCCACAGATACGCAGTATTTT
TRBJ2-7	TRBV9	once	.	CASSVDVGDEQYF	TGTGCCAGCAGCGTAGATGTTGGGGACGAGCAGTACTTC
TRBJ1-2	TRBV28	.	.	CAALGRGGYTF	TGTGCCGCCCTAGGGAGGGGAGGCTACACCTTC
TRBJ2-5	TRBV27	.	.	CASSTPSIETQYF	TGTGCCAGCAGTACACCTTCGATAGAGACCCAGTACTTC
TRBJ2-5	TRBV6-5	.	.	CASRGGDETQYF	TGTGCCAGCCGCGGAGGGGATGAGACCCAGTACTTC
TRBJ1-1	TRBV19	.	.	CASSIEQSMNTEAFF	TGTGCCAGTAGTATTGAACAGAGCATGAACACTGAAGCTTTCTTT
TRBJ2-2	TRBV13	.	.	CASSSGESTGELFF	TGTGCCAGCAGCTCAGGGGAGAGCACCGGGGAGCTGTTTTTT
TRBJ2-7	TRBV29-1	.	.	CSVDEGFGQYF	TGCAGCGTTGATGAGGGGTTCGGGCAGTACTTC
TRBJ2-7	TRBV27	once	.	CASSSGSYEQYF	TGTGCCAGCAGTTCAGGGTCCTACGAGCAGTACTTC
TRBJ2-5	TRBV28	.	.	CASSFPRAGETQYF	TGTGCCAGCAGTTTTCCCAGGGCCGGGGAGACCCAGTACTTC
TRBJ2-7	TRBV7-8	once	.	CASSVTTGYEQYF	TGTGCCAGCAGCGTGACTACGGGCTACGAGCAGTACTTC
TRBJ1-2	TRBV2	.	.	CASSGTVSETANYGYTF	TGTGCCAGCAGTGGAACCGTAAGCGAGACAGCTAACTATGGCTACACCTTC
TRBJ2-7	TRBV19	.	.	CASSIDVETGATDEQYF	TGTGCCAGTAGTATAGATGTCGAAACGGGAGCTACCGACGAGCAGTACTTC